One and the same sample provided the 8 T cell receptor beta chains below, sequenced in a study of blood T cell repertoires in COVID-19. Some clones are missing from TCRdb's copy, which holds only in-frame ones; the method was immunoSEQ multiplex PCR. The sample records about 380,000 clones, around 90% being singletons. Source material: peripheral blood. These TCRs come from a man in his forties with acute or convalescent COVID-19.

The CDR3 loop is CSVEDKTGSVYEQYF. CDR3 coding DNA: TGCAGCGTTGAAGATAAGACAGGGTCCGTCTACGAGCAGTACTTC. The V gene is TRBV29-1, the J gene TRBJ2-7, with TRBD1 matching over 7 bases. Germline V gene data show CDR1 as SQVTM and CDR2 as ANQGSEA. The CDR3 extends over 15 amino acids. The V segment lost 0 bases and the J segment 3 bases; nucleotides outside the gene matches: 8.

CDR3 in DNA: TGTGCCACCAGCGGGGGCGGGAGCTCCTACGAGCAGTACTTC. It translates to CATSGGGSSYEQYF. The J gene is TRBJ2-7, the V gene TRBV15; tentatively, D is TRBD2 (7 bases). This CDR3 region has 14 residues. The V and J ends lost 5 bases and 0 bases respectively, with 11 bases between them. The germline gives CDR1 LNHNV, CDR2 YYDKDF (reference sequence). Variable domain in full (rest from reference TRBV15 and TRBJ2-7): DAMVIQNPRYQVTQFGKPVTLSCSQTLNHNVMYWYQQKSSQAPKLLFHYYDKDFNNEADTPDNFQSRRPNTSFCFLDIRSPGLGDTAMYLCATSGGGSSYEQYFGPGTRLTVT.

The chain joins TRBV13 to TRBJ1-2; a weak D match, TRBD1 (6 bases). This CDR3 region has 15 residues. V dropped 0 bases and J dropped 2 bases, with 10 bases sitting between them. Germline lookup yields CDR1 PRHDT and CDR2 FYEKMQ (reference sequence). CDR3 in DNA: TGTGCCAGCAGCTTAGGACAGGGTCCCAACTATGGCTACACCTTC. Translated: CASSLGQGPNYGYTF.

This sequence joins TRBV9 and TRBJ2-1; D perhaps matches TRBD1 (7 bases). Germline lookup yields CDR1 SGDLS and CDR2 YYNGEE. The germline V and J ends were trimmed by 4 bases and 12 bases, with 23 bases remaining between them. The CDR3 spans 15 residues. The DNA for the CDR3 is TGTGCCAGCAGCCCGATTAGTCAGGGGGGCGAAGGGCAGTTCTTC. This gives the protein CASSPISQGGEGQFF.

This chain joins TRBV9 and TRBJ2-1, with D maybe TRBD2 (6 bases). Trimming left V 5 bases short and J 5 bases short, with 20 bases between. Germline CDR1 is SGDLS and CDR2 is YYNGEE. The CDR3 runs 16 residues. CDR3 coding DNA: TGTGCCAGCAGGGGGGTGGGGCGGCGGGATGACAATGAGCAGTTCTTC. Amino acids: CASRGVGRRDDNEQFF.

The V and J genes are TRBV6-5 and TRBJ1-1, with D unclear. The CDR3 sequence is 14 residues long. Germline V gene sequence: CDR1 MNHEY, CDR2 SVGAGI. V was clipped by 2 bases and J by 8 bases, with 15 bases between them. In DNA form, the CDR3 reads TGTGCCAGCAGTTACCCCGACGGAGTCCAAGAAGCTTTCTTT. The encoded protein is CASSYPDGVQEAFF.

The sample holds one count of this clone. The CDR3 DNA sequence: TGCGCCAGCAGGGAGACAGACAATCAGCCCCAGCATTTT. Protein product: CASRETDNQPQHF. The gene calls are TRBV10-1 and TRBJ1-5; TRBD1 is a possible D gene (5 bases). Looked up from germline, CDR1 is WNHNN and CDR2 is SYGVQD (reference sequence). The V gene lost 6 bases and the J gene lost 3 bases, with 9 bases spanning the gap. This CDR3 contains 13 residues.

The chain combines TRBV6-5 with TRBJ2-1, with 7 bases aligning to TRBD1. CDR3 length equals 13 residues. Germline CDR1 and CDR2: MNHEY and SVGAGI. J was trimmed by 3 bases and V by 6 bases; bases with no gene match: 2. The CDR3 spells CASRSGGYNEQFF. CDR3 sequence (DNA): TGTGCCAGCAGGTCAGGGGGCTACAATGAGCAGTTCTTC.